This TCR beta chain was retrieved from a study of T cell responses to AZD1222 COVID-19 vaccine (dated by TCRdb to about 2021). As for the study more broadly: AZD1222 recipients whose second dose came at about 4 weeks and those whose second dose came at about 12 weeks were combined into one group, since spike-specific TCR depth and breadth did not differ between the two schedules. A total of 233 trial participants underwent TCR sequencing, of whom 207 received two doses of AZD1222 and some 25 received two doses of the MenACWY control vaccine. Trial participants were enrolled by age into 18-55, 56-69 and 70-plus year subgroups, with approximately 150, 30 and 60 TCR-sequenced participants respectively.

Explained via the paper, the time point label denotes: baseline before first vaccination. Vaccinee samples came from UK trials COV001 and COV002, including a single-blind randomized controlled phase 2/3 trial of AZD1222 (ChAdOx1 nCoV-19) in healthy adults. For TCRbeta chain sequencing, PBMC samples from trial participants were taken at day 0 and at day 28 after the second dose. The CDR3 has 12 amino acids, counting the end cysteine and phenylalanine. The kept DNA is CDR3 alone, 36 bases in frame from the first base. V is clipped by 0 bases and J by 10 bases, and the sequence between their germline boundaries is 7 bases long. CDR1 and CDR2 are read off the germline V gene as SGHNT and YENEEA. Comments on this clone: Its antigen specificity is not known. No qualities accompany the bases; no much larger clone lies one base away.

The CDR3 regions of human TCRbeta chains were subjected to immunosequencing. Under the source paper's analysis protocol: TCRs in the repertoires were compared against a reference library of SARS-CoV-2-specific TCRs that had been generated with the MIRA antigen-specificity platform. Breadth meant the fraction of unique TCRs that were SARS-CoV-2-associated, whereas depth meant the fraction of total T cells that were SARS-CoV-2-associated. Each spike-specific TCR was assigned to its reactive spike region and to a CD4 or CD8 class using the MIRA data. Log10-transformed breadth and depth values were compared by one-way ANOVA with Sidak's multiple comparisons tests. This immuneACCESS table, as held by TCRdb, lists in-frame sequences with V and J called but not all clones. Of the missing ones, under half trace to an unresolved V gene in checked studies; the others have no known cause. V, J and clone size are those of that table, while D and trimming were read from the DNA. This sample lists roughly 120,000 clones; 65% to 90% were detected once. Clones ranked in the top ten supply 6.5% to 9.5% of the sample.

The investigation overall reported the following: Conclusions about previously exposed vaccinees were limited because only a handful of AZD1222 recipients were SARS-CoV-2 seropositive at baseline. In the small 56-69-year group, the increase in depth fell short of significance, most likely because of low power. A significant rise in spike-specific TCR breadth and depth was observed after two AZD1222 doses relative to day 0 and relative to MenACWY recipients. Epitopes outside the regions mutated in the B.1.351 and B.1.1.7 variants were reportedly recognized by nearly half of the unique spike-specific TCRs. Because no day 14 peak-response samples were available, repertoires were characterized only after the peak T cell response. The whole spike protein was spanned by vaccine-associated CD4 TCRs, and dominant responses were seen in regions 160-218 and 743-854. Most participants were white British and females outnumbered males, and the authors suggested that clonal diversity may have been underestimated.

The sequence was collected from an adult in good health. This chain is built from TRBV11-3 and TRBJ2-1, with the D gene not clear enough to name. The specimen was peripheral blood, collected on day 0 of AZD1222 vaccination. The nucleotides read TGTGCCAGCAGCTTAGACGACCGGGAGCAGTTCTTC. Its translation is CASSLDDREQFF.